What follows are 10 T cell receptor beta chains derived from one specimen sequenced in a study of T cell repertoires in cytomegalovirus infection. TCRdb reprocessed the reads via MiXCR and lists one record per CDR3 protein. Of about 920,000 distinct CDR3 sequences detected, roughly 30% appear once; the ten largest clones hold 11% to 15%. The antigens for these receptors are not known. This material consisted of cultured CD8+ T cells from PBMCs, taken from culture after CMV antigen stimulation. Source of these receptors: a human donor in good health (CMV status not recorded). Some clones in this sample may be carry-over from other donors' samples.

This clonotype came up many times. The chain recombines TRBV6-6 with TRBJ2-1; D tentatively fits TRBD1 or TRBD2 (5 bases each). The germline CDR1 and CDR2 sequences are MNHNY and SVGAGI (reference sequence). Trimming cost V 3 bases and J 2 bases, with 8 bases left between them. There are 14 residues in the CDR3. The CDR3 DNA reads as TGTGCCAGCAGTTATAGGGGACCCTACAATGAGCAGTTCTTC. The encoded protein is CASSYRGPYNEQFF.

This clonotype was seen ten or more times. CDR3 residues: CASSLVGSTYEQYF. The CDR3 coding sequence is TGTGCCAGCAGCTTAGTAGGGTCTACCTACGAGCAGTACTTC. This chain joins TRBV7-9 and TRBJ2-7; no definite D call. V lost 1 base and J lost 2, with 9 bases in between. CDR3 length: 14 residues. Germline V gene lookup returns CDR1 SEHNR and CDR2 FQNEAQ (reference sequence).

The chain carries TRBV6-2 or TRBV6-3 and TRBJ1-5; no clear D gene. Trimming pared 2 bases from V and 1 base from J, leaving 18 bases between. In germline, CDR1 is MNHEY, CDR2 SVGEGT. This CDR3 is 18 amino acids long. The chain's CDR3 is CASSYHPSGLRSNQPQHF. The CDR3 nucleotides are TGTGCCAGCAGTTACCACCCTTCAGGCCTCCGAAGCAATCAGCCCCAGCATTTT.

This rearrangement joins TRBV20-1 to TRBJ2-7; D ambiguous. V lost 2 bases and J lost 4, with 12 bases in between. In germline, CDR1 is DFQATT, CDR2 SNEGSKA (reference sequence). This CDR3 has 13 amino acids. The CDR3 here is CSARWGRIYEQYF. CDR3 nucleotide sequence: TGCAGTGCTAGATGGGGTAGGATTTACGAGCAGTACTTC.

This clonotype was observed many times. The chain is built from TRBV7-8 and TRBJ1-5, with D possibly matching TRBD1 (5 bases). This CDR3 contains 16 residues. From germline, CDR1 is SGHVS and CDR2 FQNEAQ. Trimming took 5 bases from V and 1 from J, leaving 15 bases between them. The CDR3 sequence: CASSIQGRESNQPQHF. In DNA, the CDR3 is TGTGCCAGCAGCATCCAGGGACGGGAAAGCAATCAGCCCCAGCATTTT.

The gene calls are TRBV6-4 and TRBJ2-3, with D hard to call. CDR3 length: 17 amino acids. Germline V gene data show CDR1 as MRHNA and CDR2 as SNTAGT. Trimming removed 0 bases at V and 1 base at J, with 14 bases between. As DNA, the CDR3 is TGTGCCAGCAGTGACTCTGGAACAGTTCTGGGCACAGATACGCAGTATTTT. It translates to CASSDSGTVLGTDTQYF.

The V gene is TRBV4-1, the J gene TRBJ1-5; 7 nucleotides line up with TRBD1. After removal of 4 bases from V and 2 bases from J, the junction contained 14 bases not matched to a gene. CDR1 is MGHRA and CDR2 is YSYEKL in the germline V gene. The CDR3 covers 18 residues. The CDR3 sequence is CASSRGTSDRVGNQPQHF. For the CDR3, the DNA is TGCGCCAGCAGCCGAGGAACGAGCGACAGGGTGGGCAATCAGCCCCAGCATTTT.

This clonotype appeared a few times. This sequence joins TRBV28 and TRBJ2-7; no clear D. Germline V CDR1 and CDR2: MDHEN, SYDVKM. V was clipped by 3 bases and J by 7 bases, with 13 bases between them. The length of the CDR3 is 13 residues. This CDR3 reads CASSFELTEEQYV. The CDR3 DNA sequence: TGTGCCAGCAGTTTCGAATTGACGGAAGAGCAGTACGTC.

This clonotype came up many times. The chain combines TRBV20-1 with TRBJ1-2, with TRBD1 as a possible D gene (5 bases). The CDR3 sequence is 15 residues long. Germline-derived CDR1 and CDR2 are DFQATT and SNEGSKA (reference sequence). V was trimmed by 0 bases and J by 6 bases, leaving 17 bases between them. DNA for the CDR3: TGCAGTGCTAGAGAAAGGGGTCAGGGTGCGAATGGCTACACCTTC. This gives the protein CSARERGQGANGYTF.

In the case of this clonotype: Being one base from a much bigger clone, this may be a read error. The chain carries TRBV7-9 and TRBJ1-5; unclear D gene. Trimming took off 3 bases at V and 0 bases at J, with 9 bases between the two ends. Per the germline V gene, CDR1 is SEHNR and CDR2 is FQNEAQ (reference sequence). The CDR3 runs 15 residues. The DNA of the CDR3 is TGTGCCAGCAGCTTGGCCTTATATAGCAATCAGCCCCAGCATTTT. Its protein is CASSLALYSNQPQHF.